This TCR beta chain was sequenced during a study of control samples from healthy donors and cancer patients. Trimming pared 7 bases from V and 3 bases from J, leaving 9 bases between. The CDR3 loop spans 12 amino acids. CDR1 is SNHLY and CDR2 is FYNNEI in the germline V gene. Libraries were prepared by immunoSEQ multiplex PCR; TCRdb keeps only in-frame clonotypes and omits some of them. The sample consists of tens of thousands of clones, 85% to 90% of them appearing once. The V call is TRBV2, the J call TRBJ1-2; no definite D call. Sequenced input: PBMCs. The TCR was taken from a woman aged 45-60 years with colorectal cancer. This chain's CDR3 is CASNGEDYGYTF. CDR3 coding DNA: TGTGCCAGCAACGGGGAGGACTATGGCTACACCTTC.